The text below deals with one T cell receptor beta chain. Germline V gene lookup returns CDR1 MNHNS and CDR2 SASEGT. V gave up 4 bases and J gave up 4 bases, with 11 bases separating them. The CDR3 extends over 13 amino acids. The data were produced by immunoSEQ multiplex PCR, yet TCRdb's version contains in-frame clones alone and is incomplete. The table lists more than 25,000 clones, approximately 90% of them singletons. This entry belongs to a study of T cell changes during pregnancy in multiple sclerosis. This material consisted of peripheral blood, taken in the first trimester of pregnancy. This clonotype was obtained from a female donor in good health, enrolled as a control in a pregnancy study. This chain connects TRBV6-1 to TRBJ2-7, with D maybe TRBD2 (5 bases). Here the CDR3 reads CASSVSGEYEQYF. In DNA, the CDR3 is TGTGCCAGCAGTGTTTCCGGGGAATACGAGCAGTACTTC.